One TCR beta chain is described in this entry. The junction and the germline gene differ at one end; a read error may be behind it. This sample stems from a study of blood T cells in healthy people across ages. The germline V gene encodes CDR1 SNHLY and CDR2 FYNNEI. The CDR3 is 13 residues long. Primed by a sample-barcoded 5' primer and a J-beta primer mix, a second PCR proceeded for roughly 7 to 11 cycles. Each CDR3 protein gets one entry after TCRdb re-called the 5' RACE reads with MiXCR. The sample holds about 1.7 million distinct CDR3 sequences, roughly 27% seen once. Source material: blood. This sequence joins TRBV2 and TRBJ2-4; D may be TRBD2 (6 bases). The receptor was derived from a woman aged 30 to 39 in good health. The CDR3 protein is CVSDETRSNEQYF. Here the CDR3 DNA reads TGTGTCAGCGATGAGACTAGGAGCAATGAGCAGTACTTC.